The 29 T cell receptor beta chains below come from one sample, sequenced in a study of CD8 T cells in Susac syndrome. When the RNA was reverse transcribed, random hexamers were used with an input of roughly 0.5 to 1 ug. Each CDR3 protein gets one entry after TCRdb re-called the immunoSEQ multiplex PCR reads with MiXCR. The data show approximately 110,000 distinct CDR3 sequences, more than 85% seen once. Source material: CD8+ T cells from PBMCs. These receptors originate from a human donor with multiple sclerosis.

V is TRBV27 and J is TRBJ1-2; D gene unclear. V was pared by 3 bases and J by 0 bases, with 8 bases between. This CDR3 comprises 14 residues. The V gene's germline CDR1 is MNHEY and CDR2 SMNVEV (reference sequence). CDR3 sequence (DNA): TGTGCCAGCAGTTTTACGGGTTCTAACTATGGCTACACCTTC. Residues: CASSFTGSNYGYTF.

The CDR3 DNA follows: TGTGCCACCCAGACACCTTTTGACTCTGGGGCCAACGTCCTGACTTTC. It translates to CATQTPFDSGANVLTF. The chain links TRBV28 to TRBJ2-6; D unresolved. In germline, CDR1 is MDHEN, CDR2 SYDVKM. The CDR3 covers 16 residues. Trimming took off 10 bases at V and 0 bases at J, with 16 bases between the two ends.

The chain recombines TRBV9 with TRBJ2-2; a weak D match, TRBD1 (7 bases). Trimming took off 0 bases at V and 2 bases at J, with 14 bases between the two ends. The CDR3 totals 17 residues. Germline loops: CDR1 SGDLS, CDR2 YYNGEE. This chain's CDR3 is CASSVARQGGNTGELFF. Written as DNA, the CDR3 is TGTGCCAGCAGCGTAGCTAGGCAGGGGGGAAACACCGGGGAGCTGTTTTTT.

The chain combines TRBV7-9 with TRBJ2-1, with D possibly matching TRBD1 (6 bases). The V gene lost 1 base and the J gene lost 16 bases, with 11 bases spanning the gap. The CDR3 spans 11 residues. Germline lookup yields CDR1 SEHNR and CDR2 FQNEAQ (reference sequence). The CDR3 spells CASSLGDIDFF. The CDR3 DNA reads TGTGCCAGCAGCTTAGGGGACATAGACTTCTTC.

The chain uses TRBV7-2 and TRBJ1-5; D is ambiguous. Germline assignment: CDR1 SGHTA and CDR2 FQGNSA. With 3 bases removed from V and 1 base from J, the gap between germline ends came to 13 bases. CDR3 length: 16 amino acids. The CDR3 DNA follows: TGTGCCAGCAGCTTGGGGTGGTTTGGGAGCAATCAGCCCCAGCATTTT. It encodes CASSLGWFGSNQPQHF.

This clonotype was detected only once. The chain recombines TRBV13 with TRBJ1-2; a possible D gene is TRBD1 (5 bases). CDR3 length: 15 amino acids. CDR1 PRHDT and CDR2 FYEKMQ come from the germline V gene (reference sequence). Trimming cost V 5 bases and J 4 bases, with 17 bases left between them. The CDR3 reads CASSVVRGLGYGYTF. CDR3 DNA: TGTGCCAGCAGCGTCGTGCGGGGGTTGGGCTATGGCTACACCTTC.

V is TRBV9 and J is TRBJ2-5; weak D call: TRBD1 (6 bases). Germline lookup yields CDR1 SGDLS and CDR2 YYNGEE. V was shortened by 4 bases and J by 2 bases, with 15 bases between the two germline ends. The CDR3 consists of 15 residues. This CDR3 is CASSPGVGKQETQYF. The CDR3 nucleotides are TGTGCCAGCAGCCCAGGGGTGGGGAAACAAGAGACCCAGTACTTC. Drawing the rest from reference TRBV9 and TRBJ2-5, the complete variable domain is DSGVTQTPKHLITATGQRVTLRCSPRSGDLSVYWYQQSLDQGLQFLIQYYNGEERAKGNILERFSAQQFPDLHSELNLSSLELGDSALYFCASSPGVGKQETQYFGPGTRLLVL.

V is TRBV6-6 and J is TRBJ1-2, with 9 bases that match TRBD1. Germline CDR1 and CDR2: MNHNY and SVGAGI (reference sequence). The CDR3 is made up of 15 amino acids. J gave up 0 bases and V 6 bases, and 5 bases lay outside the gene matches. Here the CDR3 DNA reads TGTGCCAGCAGAGAAGACAGGGGGTCTAACTATGGCTACACCTTC. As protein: CASREDRGSNYGYTF.

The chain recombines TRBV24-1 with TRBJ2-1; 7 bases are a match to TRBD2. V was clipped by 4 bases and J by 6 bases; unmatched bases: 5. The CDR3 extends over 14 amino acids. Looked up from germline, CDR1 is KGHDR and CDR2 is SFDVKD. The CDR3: CATSDWLAANEQFF. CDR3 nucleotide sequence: TGTGCCACCAGTGACTGGCTAGCGGCCAATGAGCAGTTCTTC.

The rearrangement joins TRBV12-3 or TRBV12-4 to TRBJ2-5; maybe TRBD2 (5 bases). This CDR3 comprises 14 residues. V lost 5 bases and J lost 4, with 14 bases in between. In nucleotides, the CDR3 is TGTGCCAGCAGTCACGGGAAGGATCGAGAGACCCAGTACTTC. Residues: CASSHGKDRETQYF.

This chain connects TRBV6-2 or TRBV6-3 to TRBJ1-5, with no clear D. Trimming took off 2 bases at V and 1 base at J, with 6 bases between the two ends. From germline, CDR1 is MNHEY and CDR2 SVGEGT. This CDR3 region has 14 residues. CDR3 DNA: TGTGCCAGCAGTTACGTCAGGAGCAATCAGCCCCAGCATTTT. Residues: CASSYVRSNQPQHF.

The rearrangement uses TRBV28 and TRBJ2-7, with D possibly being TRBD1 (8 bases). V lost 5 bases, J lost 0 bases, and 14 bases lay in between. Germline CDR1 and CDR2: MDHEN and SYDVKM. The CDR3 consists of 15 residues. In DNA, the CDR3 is TGTGCCAGCAGTCCCAACAGGGGGGGCTCCTACGAGCAGTACTTC. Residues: CASSPNRGGSYEQYF.

As DNA, the CDR3 is TGTGCCAGCAGCCAAGGGGACAGGGGCTACGAGCAGTACTTC. This gives the protein CASSQGDRGYEQYF. The gene calls are TRBV3-1 and TRBJ2-7, with 10 bases aligning to TRBD1. The CDR3 is 14 amino acids. The germline gives CDR1 LGHDT, CDR2 YNNKEL (reference sequence). Losses at the gene ends were 1 base for V and 3 bases for J; bases not matched to a gene: 0.

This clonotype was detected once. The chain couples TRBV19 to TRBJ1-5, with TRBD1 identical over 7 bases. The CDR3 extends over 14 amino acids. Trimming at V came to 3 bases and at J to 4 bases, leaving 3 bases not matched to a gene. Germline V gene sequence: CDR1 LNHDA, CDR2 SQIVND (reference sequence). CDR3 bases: TGTGCCAGTAGTATCGAACAGGGGAATCAGCCCCAGCATTTT. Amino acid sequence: CASSIEQGNQPQHF.

The DNA for the CDR3 is TGTGCCAGCTCACCATGGGGGGCGCAGTACGAGCAGTACGTC. This sequence encodes CASSPWGAQYEQYV. The J gene is TRBJ2-7, the V gene TRBV18; the D gene could be TRBD1 or TRBD2 (6 bases each). The CDR3 totals 14 residues. Germline values: CDR1 KGHSH, CDR2 LQKENI. V was shortened by 2 bases and J by 4 bases, with 12 bases between the two germline ends.

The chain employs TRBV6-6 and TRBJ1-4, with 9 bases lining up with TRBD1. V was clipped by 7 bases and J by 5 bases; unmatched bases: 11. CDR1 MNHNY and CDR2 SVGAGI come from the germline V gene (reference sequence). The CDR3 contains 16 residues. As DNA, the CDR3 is TGTGCCAGCACCAAGACCCGACAGGGGGGAAATGAAAAACTGTTTTTT. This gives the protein CASTKTRQGGNEKLFF.

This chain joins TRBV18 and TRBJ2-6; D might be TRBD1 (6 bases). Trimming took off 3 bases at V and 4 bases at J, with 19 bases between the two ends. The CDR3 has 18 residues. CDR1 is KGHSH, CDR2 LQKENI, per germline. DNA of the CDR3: TGTGCCAGCTCACCGCATTTATCTGCAGGGGCCGGGGCCAACGTCCTGACTTTC. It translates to CASSPHLSAGAGANVLTF.

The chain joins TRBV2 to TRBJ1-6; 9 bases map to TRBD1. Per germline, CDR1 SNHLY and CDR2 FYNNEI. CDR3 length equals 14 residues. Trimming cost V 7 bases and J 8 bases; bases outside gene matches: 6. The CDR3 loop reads CASTKDRGHSPLHF. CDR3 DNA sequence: TGTGCCAGCACGAAGGACAGGGGACATTCACCCCTCCACTTT.

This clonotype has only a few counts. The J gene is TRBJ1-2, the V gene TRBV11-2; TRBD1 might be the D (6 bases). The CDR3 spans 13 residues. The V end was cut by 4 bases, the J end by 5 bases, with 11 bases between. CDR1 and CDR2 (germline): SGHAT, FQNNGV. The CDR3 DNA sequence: TGTGCCAGCAGCTCCGGGCAGGGGTATGGCTACACCTTC. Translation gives CASSSGQGYGYTF. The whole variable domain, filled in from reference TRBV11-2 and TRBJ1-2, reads EAGVAQSPRYKIIEKRQSVAFWCNPISGHATLYWYQQILGQGPKLLIQFQNNGVVDDSQLPKDRFSAERLKGVDSTLKIQPAKLEDSAVYLCASSSGQGYGYTFGSGTRLTVV.

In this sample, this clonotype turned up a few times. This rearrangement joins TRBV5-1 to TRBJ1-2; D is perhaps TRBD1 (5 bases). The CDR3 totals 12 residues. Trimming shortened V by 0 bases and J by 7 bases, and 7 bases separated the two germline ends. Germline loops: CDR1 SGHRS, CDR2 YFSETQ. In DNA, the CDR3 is TGCGCCAGCAGCTTGGATCAGGGTGGCTACACCTTC. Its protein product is CASSLDQGGYTF.

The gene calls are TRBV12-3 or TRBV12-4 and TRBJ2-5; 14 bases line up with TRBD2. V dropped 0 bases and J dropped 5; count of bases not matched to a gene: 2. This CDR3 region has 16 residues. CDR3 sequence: CASSLAGLAGVETQYF. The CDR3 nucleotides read TGTGCCAGCAGTTTAGCGGGACTAGCGGGGGTGGAGACCCAGTACTTC.

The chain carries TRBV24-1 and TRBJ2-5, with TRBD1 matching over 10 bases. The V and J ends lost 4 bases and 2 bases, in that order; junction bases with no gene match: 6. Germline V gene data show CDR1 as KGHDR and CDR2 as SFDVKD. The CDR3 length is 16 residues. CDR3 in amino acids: CATSELGQGWQETQYF. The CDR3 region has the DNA TGTGCCACCAGTGAATTGGGACAGGGGTGGCAAGAGACCCAGTACTTC.

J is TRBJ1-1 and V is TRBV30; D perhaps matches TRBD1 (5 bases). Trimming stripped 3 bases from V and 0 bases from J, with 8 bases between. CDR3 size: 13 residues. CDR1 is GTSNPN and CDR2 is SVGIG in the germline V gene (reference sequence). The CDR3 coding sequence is TGTGCCTGGAGAAGGGGTTTGAACACTGAAGCTTTCTTT. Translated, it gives CAWRRGLNTEAFF.

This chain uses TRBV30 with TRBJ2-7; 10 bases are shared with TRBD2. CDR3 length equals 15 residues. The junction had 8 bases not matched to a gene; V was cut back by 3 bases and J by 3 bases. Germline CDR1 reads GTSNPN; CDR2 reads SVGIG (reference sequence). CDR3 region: CAWRFSASGGYEQYF. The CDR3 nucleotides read TGTGCCTGGAGGTTCTCGGCTAGCGGGGGCTACGAGCAGTACTTC.

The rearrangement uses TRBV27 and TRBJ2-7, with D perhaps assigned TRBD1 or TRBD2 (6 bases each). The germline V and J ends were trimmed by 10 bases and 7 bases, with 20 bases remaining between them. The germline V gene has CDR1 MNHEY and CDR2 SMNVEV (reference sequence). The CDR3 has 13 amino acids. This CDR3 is CATTPGGAGEQYF. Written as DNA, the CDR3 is TGTGCCACCACCCCTGGGGGCGCGGGGGAGCAGTACTTC.

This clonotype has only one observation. CDR3 sequence (DNA): TGTGCCAGCAGCCCAAGGACTAGCGGGAGTTCAAATGAGCAGTTCTTC. It codes for CASSPRTSGSSNEQFF. This chain uses TRBV3-1 with TRBJ2-1, with TRBD2 matching over 13 bases. Germline loops: CDR1 LGHDT, CDR2 YNNKEL (reference sequence). J lost 7 bases, V lost 4 bases, and 7 bases had no gene match. The CDR3 is made up of 16 amino acids.

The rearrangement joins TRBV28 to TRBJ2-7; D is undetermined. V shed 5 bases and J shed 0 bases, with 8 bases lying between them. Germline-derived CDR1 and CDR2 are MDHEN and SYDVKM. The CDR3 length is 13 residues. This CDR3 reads CASSQPSSYEQYF. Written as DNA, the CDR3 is TGTGCCAGCAGTCAACCTAGCTCCTACGAGCAGTACTTC.

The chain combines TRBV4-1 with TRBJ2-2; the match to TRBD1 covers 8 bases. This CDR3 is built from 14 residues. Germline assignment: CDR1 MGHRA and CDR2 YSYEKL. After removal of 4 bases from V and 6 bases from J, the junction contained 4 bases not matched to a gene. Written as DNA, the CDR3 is TGCGCCAGCAGCCCACGGACAGGGCCCGGGGAGCTGTTTTTT. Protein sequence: CASSPRTGPGELFF.

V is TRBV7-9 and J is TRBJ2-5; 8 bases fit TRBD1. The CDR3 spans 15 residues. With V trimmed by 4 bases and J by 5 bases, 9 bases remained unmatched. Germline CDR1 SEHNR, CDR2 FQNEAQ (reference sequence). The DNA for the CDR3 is TGTGCCAGCAGCTACGGCGGCAGGGGGCGGGAGACCCAGTACTTC. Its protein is CASSYGGRGRETQYF. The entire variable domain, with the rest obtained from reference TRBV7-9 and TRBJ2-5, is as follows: DTGVSQNPRHKITKRGQNVTFRCDPISEHNRLYWYRQTLGQGPEFLTYFQNEAQLEKSRLLSDRFSAERPKGSFSTLEIQRTEQGDSAMYLCASSYGGRGRETQYFGPGTRLLVL.